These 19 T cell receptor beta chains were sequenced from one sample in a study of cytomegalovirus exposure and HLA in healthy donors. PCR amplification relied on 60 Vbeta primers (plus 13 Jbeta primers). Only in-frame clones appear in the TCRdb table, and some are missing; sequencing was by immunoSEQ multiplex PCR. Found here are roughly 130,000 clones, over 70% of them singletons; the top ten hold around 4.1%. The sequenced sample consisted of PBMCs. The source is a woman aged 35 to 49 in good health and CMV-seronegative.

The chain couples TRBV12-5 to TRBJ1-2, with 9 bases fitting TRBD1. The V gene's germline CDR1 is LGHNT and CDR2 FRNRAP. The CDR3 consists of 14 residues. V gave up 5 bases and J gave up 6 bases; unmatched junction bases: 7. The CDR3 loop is CASGQGTGRNGYTF. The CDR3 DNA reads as TGTGCTAGTGGTCAGGGGACAGGGAGGAATGGCTACACCTTC.

The DNA for the CDR3 is TGTGCCAGCAGCGGGGGACTAGCGGAGAACACCGGGGAGCTGTTTTTT. It is translated as CASSGGLAENTGELFF. The V and J genes are TRBV28 and TRBJ2-2, with 11 bases aligning to TRBD2. The CDR3 runs 16 residues. J was trimmed by 1 base and V by 6 bases; bases with no gene match: 4. In germline, CDR1 is MDHEN, CDR2 SYDVKM.

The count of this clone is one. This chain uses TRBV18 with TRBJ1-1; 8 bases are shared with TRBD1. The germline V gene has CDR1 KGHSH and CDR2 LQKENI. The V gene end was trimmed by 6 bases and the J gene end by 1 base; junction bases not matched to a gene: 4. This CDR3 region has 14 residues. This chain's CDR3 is CASSTGVGNTEAFF. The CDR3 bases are TGTGCCAGCTCGACAGGGGTTGGGAACACTGAAGCTTTCTTT.

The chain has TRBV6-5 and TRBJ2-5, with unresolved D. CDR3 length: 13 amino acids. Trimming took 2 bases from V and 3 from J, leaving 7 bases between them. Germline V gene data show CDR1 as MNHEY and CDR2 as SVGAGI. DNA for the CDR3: TGTGCCAGCAGTTACACCGAGAAAGAGACCCAGTACTTC. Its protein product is CASSYTEKETQYF.

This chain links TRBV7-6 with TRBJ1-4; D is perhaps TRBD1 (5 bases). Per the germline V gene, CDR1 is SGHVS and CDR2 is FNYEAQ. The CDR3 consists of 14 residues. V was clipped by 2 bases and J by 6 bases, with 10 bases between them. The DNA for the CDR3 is TGTGCCAGCAGCTTATTCGGGGGAGATGAAAAACTGTTTTTT. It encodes CASSLFGGDEKLFF. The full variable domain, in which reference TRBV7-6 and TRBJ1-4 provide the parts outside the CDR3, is GAGVSQSPRYKVTKRGQDVALRCDPISGHVSLYWYRQALGQGPEFLTYFNYEAQQDKSGLPNDRFSAERPEGSISTLTIQRTEQRDSAMYRCASSLFGGDEKLFFGSGTQLSVL.

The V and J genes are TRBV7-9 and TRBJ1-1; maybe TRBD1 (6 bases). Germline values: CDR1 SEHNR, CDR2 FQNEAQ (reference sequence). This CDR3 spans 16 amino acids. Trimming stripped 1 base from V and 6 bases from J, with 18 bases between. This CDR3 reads CASSLEYGRGGPEAFF. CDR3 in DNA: TGTGCCAGCAGCTTAGAGTACGGCAGGGGTGGACCTGAAGCTTTCTTT.

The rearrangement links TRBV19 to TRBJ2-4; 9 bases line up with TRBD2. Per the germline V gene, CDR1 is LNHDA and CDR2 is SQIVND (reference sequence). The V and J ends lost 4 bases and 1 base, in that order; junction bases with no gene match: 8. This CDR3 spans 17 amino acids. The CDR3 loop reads CASSTLAGEWAKNIQYF. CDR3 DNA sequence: TGTGCCAGTAGTACATTAGCGGGAGAGTGGGCCAAAAACATTCAGTACTTC.

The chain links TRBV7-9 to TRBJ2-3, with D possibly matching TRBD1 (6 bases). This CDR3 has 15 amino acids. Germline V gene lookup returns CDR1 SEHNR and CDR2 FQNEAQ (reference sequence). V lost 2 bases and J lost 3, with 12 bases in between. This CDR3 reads CASSLKARGTDTQYF. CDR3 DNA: TGTGCCAGCAGCTTAAAAGCCAGGGGTACAGATACGCAGTATTTT.

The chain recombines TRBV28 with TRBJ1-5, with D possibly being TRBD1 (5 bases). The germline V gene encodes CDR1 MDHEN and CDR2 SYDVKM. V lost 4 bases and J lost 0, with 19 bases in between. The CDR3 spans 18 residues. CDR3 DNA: TGTGCCAGCAGTTCCCCCGGTGGGGGGGGATATAGCAATCAGCCCCAGCATTTT. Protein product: CASSSPGGGGYSNQPQHF. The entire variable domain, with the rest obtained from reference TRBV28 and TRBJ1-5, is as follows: DVKVTQSSRYLVKRTGEKVFLECVQDMDHENMFWYRQDPGLGLRLIYFSYDVKMKEKGDIPEGYSVSREKKERFSLILESASTNQTSMYLCASSSPGGGGYSNQPQHFGDGTRLSIL.

CDR3 sequence (DNA): TGTGCTAGTGGTTTGGATAACAGGGGGAGCAATCAGCCCCAGCATTTT. Its protein product is CASGLDNRGSNQPQHF. V usage is TRBV12-5 and J usage is TRBJ1-5, with 8 nucleotides matching TRBD1. The CDR3 has 16 amino acids. Germline lookup yields CDR1 LGHNT and CDR2 FRNRAP. Germline trimming cut 1 base from V and 1 base from J; bases unmatched to any gene: 3.

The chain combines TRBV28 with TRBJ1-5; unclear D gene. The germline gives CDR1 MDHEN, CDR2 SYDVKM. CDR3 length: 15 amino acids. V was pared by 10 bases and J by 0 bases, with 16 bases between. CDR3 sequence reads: CATSPGRDSNQPQHF. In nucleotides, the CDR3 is TGTGCCACCTCCCCCGGGCGGGATAGCAATCAGCCCCAGCATTTT.

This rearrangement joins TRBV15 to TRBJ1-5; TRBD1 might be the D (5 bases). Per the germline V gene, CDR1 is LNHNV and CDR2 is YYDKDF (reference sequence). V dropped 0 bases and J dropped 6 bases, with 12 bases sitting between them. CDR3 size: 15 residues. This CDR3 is CATSRDLGGGQPQHF. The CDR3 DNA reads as TGTGCCACCAGCAGAGATCTGGGGGGGGGTCAGCCCCAGCATTTT. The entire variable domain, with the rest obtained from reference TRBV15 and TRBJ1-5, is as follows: DAMVIQNPRYQVTQFGKPVTLSCSQTLNHNVMYWYQQKSSQAPKLLFHYYDKDFNNEADTPDNFQSRRPNTSFCFLDIRSPGLGDTAMYLCATSRDLGGGQPQHFGDGTRLSIL.

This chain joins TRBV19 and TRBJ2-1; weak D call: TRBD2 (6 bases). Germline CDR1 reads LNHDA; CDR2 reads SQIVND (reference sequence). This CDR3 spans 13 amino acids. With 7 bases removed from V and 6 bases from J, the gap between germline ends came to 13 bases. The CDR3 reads CASTPGSGNEQFF. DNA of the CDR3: TGTGCCAGTACCCCGGGTAGCGGCAATGAGCAGTTCTTC.

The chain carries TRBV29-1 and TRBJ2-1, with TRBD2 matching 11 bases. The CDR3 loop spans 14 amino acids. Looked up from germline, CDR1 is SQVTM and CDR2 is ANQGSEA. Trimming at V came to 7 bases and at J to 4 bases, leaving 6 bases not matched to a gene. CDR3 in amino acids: CSGSGTSGYNEQFF. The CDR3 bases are TGCAGCGGGTCCGGGACTAGCGGATACAATGAGCAGTTCTTC.

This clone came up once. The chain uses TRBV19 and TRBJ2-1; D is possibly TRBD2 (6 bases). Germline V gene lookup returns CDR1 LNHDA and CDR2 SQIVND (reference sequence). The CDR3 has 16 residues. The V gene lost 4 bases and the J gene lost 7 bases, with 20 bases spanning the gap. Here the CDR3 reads CASSTLGGTYKNEQFF. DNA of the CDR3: TGTGCCAGTAGTACCCTCGGCGGGACTTATAAGAATGAGCAGTTCTTC.

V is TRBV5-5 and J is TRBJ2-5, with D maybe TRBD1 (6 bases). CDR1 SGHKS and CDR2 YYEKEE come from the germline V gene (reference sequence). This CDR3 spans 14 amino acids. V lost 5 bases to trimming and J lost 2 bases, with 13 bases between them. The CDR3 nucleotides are TGTGCCAGCAGTCTAGAGGGGGTGCAAGAGACCCAGTACTTC. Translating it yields CASSLEGVQETQYF.

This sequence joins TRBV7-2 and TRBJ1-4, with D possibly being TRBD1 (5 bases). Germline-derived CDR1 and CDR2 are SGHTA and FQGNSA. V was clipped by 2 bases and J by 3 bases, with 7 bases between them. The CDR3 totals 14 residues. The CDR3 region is CASSLIGANEKLFF. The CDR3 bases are TGTGCCAGCAGCTTAATAGGGGCTAATGAAAAACTGTTTTTT. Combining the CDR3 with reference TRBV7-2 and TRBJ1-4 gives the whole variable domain GAGVSQSPSNKVTEKGKDVELRCDPISGHTALYWYRQSLGQGLEFLIYFQGNSAPDKSGLPSDRFSAERTGGSVSTLTIQRTQQEDSAVYLCASSLIGANEKLFFGSGTQLSVL.

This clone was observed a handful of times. The CDR3 is CASSQDYQRSEQYF. Written as DNA, the CDR3 is TGCGCCAGCAGCCAAGATTATCAGAGGAGCGAGCAGTACTTC. The chain joins TRBV4-3 to TRBJ2-7; D is unresolved. V lost 0 bases to trimming and J lost 6 bases, with 12 bases between them. The germline V gene has CDR1 LGHNA and CDR2 YSLEER. CDR3 length: 14 residues.

Here the CDR3 DNA reads TGTGCCAGTAGTGGTCGGAGGAACACTGAAGCTTTCTTT. It specifies CASSGRRNTEAFF. V and J are TRBV19 and TRBJ1-1; no clear D gene. The ends were cut back, 5 bases at V and 1 base at J, with 8 bases in the middle. CDR3 length: 13 amino acids. Germline V gene sequence: CDR1 LNHDA, CDR2 SQIVND (reference sequence).